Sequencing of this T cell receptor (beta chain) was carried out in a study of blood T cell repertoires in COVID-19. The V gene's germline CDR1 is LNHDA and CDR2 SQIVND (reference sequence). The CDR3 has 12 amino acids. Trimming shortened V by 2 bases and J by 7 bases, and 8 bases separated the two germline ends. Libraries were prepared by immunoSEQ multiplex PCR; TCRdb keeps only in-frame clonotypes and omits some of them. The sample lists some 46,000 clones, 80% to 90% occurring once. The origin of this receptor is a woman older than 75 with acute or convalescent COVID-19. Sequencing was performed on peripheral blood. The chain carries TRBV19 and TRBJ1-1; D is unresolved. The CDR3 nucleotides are TGTGCCAGTAGTATACGGTCGAGTGAAGCTTTCTTT. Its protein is CASSIRSSEAFF. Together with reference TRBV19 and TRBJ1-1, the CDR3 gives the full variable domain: DGGITQSPKYLFRKEGQNVTLSCEQNLNHDAMYWYRQDPGQGLRLIYYSQIVNDFQKGDIAEGYSVSREKKESFPLTVTSAQKNPTAFYLCASSIRSSEAFFGQGTRLTVV.